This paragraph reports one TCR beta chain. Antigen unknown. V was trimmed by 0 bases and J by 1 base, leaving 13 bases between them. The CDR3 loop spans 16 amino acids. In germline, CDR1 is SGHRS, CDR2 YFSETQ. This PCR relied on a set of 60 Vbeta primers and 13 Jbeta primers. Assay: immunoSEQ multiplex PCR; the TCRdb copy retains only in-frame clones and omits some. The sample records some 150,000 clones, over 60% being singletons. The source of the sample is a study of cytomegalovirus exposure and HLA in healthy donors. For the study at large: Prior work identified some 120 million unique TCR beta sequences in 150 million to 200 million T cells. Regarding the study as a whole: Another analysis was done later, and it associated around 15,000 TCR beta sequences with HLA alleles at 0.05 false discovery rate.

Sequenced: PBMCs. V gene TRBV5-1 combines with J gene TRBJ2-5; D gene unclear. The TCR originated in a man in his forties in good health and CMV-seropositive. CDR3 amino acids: CASSLEVGAGQETQYF. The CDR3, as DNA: TGCGCCAGCAGCTTGGAGGTGGGTGCAGGCCAAGAGACCCAGTACTTC.